This T cell receptor beta chain comes out of a study of shared clonotypes between healthy human individuals. Across the whole study: Each donor's CD8 memory used one plate, CD8 naive two, each CD4 subset three. Overall study results and limits: Among the subsets, naive ones generally showed larger estimated richness than memory ones.

An assay was performed, and its level was deep. The repertoire was sequenced with immunoSEQ multiplex PCR; TCRdb's copy has only in-frame clones and lacks some. The table has roughly 2.5 million clones, around 94% seen once. Concerning this clone itself: Its antigen is unknown.

CDR1 and CDR2 from the germline V gene are SGHTA and FQGTGA. The germline V and J ends were trimmed by 5 bases and 2 bases, with 10 bases remaining between them. The CDR3 has 15 residues. Sequenced input: naive CD4+ T cells sorted from blood. Subset in this sample: CD45RA+ positively selected. This sequence joins TRBV7-3 and TRBJ2-6, with D perhaps TRBD1 (6 bases). The receptor was derived from a man younger than 35 in good health. The CDR3 nucleotides read TGTGCCAGCAGCGAACAGGGCCCTGGGGCCAACGTCCTGACTTTC. As protein: CASSEQGPGANVLTF.